The 15 T cell receptor beta chains given below trace back to one sample, sequenced in a study of regulatory T cells in long-lasting Graves disease. Investigators prepared the TCR beta libraries by applying iRepertoire HTBI primers and Arm-PCR of CDR3 regions. TCRdb processed the multiplex PCR reads anew with MiXCR; each CDR3 protein has one entry. The repertoire holds roughly 560,000 distinct CDR3 sequences, with about 16% as singletons. The time point denotes: newly diagnosed GD, antithyroid drugs for less than 3 months. The TCR library used RNA extracted from PBMCs. These records were also assigned to another study, of T cells in Graves' hyperthyroidism and ophthalmopathy.

The sample was peripheral blood mononuclear cells (PBMCs), taken at new diagnosis, from a patient treated with antithyroid drugs. The receptor set was obtained from a woman aged 40 to 65 with Graves disease.

This clonotype was found many times. The V gene is TRBV27, the J gene TRBJ1-1; the D is unclear. Germline V gene sequence: CDR1 MNHEY, CDR2 SMNVEV (reference sequence). The CDR3 consists of 15 residues. V lost 2 bases and J lost 0, with 10 bases in between. The CDR3 protein is CASSLVARLNTEAFF. In nucleotides, the CDR3 is TGTGCCAGCAGTTTAGTCGCCAGACTGAACACTGAAGCTTTCTTT.

This clonotype was observed at least ten times. The CDR3 sequence is CASSLQGPGLALTDTQYF. The CDR3 DNA reads as TGTGCCAGCAGCTTGCAAGGCCCGGGACTAGCGTTGACAGATACGCAGTATTTT. The rearrangement joins TRBV5-5 to TRBJ2-3; 10 bases match TRBD2. CDR1 is SGHKS and CDR2 is YYEKEE in the germline V gene (reference sequence). V shed 1 base, J shed 3 bases, and the junction held 11 bases outside the gene matches. The CDR3 is 18 residues long.

This clonotype has at least ten counts. V and J are TRBV28 and TRBJ2-5, with TRBD2 identical over 11 bases. The CDR3 is 19 residues long. V shed 3 bases, J shed 0 bases, and the junction held 12 bases outside the gene matches. Germline CDR1 is MDHEN and CDR2 is SYDVKM. CDR3 loop: CASSFPTSGGPLYQETQYF. CDR3 nucleotide sequence: TGTGCCAGCAGTTTCCCCACTAGCGGGGGCCCTCTGTACCAAGAGACCCAGTACTTC.

For this clonotype: A much larger clone differs by one base, so this may be a read error. The rearrangement joins TRBV20-1 to TRBJ1-1; D possibly corresponds to TRBD1 (5 bases). The germline V gene has CDR1 DFQATT and CDR2 SNEGSKA (reference sequence). Trimming stripped 6 bases from V and 1 base from J, with 12 bases between. CDR3 length: 13 amino acids. For the CDR3, the DNA is TGCAGTGCGAGGGACGGGTCGAACACTGAAGCTTTCTTT. It yields the protein CSARDGSNTEAFF.

This clonotype appeared many times. The genes are TRBV7-9 and TRBJ2-1; no firm D call. V shed 4 bases and J shed 0 bases, with 10 bases lying between them. The CDR3 has 15 amino acids. The V gene's germline CDR1 is SEHNR and CDR2 FQNEAQ (reference sequence). The CDR3 protein is CASSSLIGSYNEQFF. CDR3 sequence (DNA): TGTGCCAGCAGCTCCCTAATTGGCTCCTACAATGAGCAGTTCTTC.

The chain couples TRBV7-9 to TRBJ2-7, with D unclear. The CDR3 length is 13 residues. V was shortened by 7 bases and J by 2 bases, with 12 bases between the two germline ends. The V gene's germline CDR1 is SEHNR and CDR2 FQNEAQ (reference sequence). This CDR3 is CASTLGNTYEQYF. The CDR3 bases are TGTGCCAGCACCTTGGGTAATACCTACGAGCAGTACTTC.

This clonotype was seen only a few times. The chain joins TRBV14 to TRBJ1-2; 8 bases agree with TRBD1. Germline V gene data show CDR1 as SGHDN and CDR2 as FVKESK. The trim removed 4 bases at V and 8 bases at J, leaving 12 bases unmatched. This CDR3 spans 15 amino acids. Written as DNA, the CDR3 is TGTGCCAGCAGCCGTGTGGTACAGGGGGTCAGGGGCTACACCTTC. Translated, it gives CASSRVVQGVRGYTF. The full variable domain, completed using reference TRBV14 and TRBJ1-2, is EAGVTQFPSHSVIEKGQTVTLRCDPISGHDNLYWYRRVMGKEIKFLLHFVKESKQDESGMPNNRFLAERTGGTYSTLKVQPAELEDSGVYFCASSRVVQGVRGYTFGSGTRLTVV.

This clonotype was counted at least ten times. This sequence joins TRBV14 and TRBJ2-1; D gene ambiguous. The V gene's germline CDR1 is SGHDN and CDR2 FVKESK. V was pared by 5 bases and J by 0 bases, with 8 bases between. This CDR3 has 14 residues. Here the CDR3 reads CASSLTISYNEQFF. CDR3 in DNA: TGTGCCAGCAGCTTAACCATCTCCTACAATGAGCAGTTCTTC. The whole variable domain, filled in from reference TRBV14 and TRBJ2-1, reads EAGVTQFPSHSVIEKGQTVTLRCDPISGHDNLYWYRRVMGKEIKFLLHFVKESKQDESGMPNNRFLAERTGGTYSTLKVQPAELEDSGVYFCASSLTISYNEQFFGPGTRLTVL.

J is TRBJ1-5 and V is TRBV20-1, with 7 bases lining up with TRBD1. The CDR3 runs to 14 residues. Germline assignment: CDR1 DFQATT and CDR2 SNEGSKA (reference sequence). V shed 6 bases, J shed 1 base, and the junction held 6 bases outside the gene matches. For the CDR3, the DNA is TGCAGTGCAGTAAGGGGGCAGAGCAATCAGCCCCAGCATTTT. Translating gives CSAVRGQSNQPQHF.

The V and J genes are TRBV5-1 and TRBJ1-1; TRBD1 matches 7 bases. V was pared by 4 bases and J by 4 bases, with 13 bases of the junction left unmatched. Germline CDR1 is SGHRS and CDR2 is YFSETQ. The length of the CDR3 is 16 residues. The CDR3 loop reads CASSRTTGVRITEAFF. CDR3 DNA sequence: TGCGCCAGCAGCCGAACTACAGGGGTGAGGATCACTGAAGCTTTCTTT.

In its sample, this clonotype was seen many times. As DNA, the CDR3 is TGTGCCAGCAGCCAAGATTGGCAGGACTCCTACAATGAGCAGTTCTTC. Its translation is CASSQDWQDSYNEQFF. The chain combines TRBV14 with TRBJ2-1; D is unclear. Germline loops: CDR1 SGHDN, CDR2 FVKESK. V was trimmed by 0 bases and J by 0 bases, leaving 9 bases between them. The CDR3 is 16 amino acids.

The chain couples TRBV9 to TRBJ2-7; 8 nucleotides line up with TRBD2. CDR1 is SGDLS and CDR2 is YYNGEE in the germline V gene. J lost 3 bases, V lost 3 bases, and 8 bases had no gene match. This CDR3 comprises 15 residues. Here the CDR3 reads CASSAGGAARYEQYF. The CDR3 coding sequence is TGTGCCAGCAGCGCCGGGGGGGCCGCTCGCTACGAGCAGTACTTC.

The sample holds a few counts of this clonotype. This rearrangement joins TRBV6-5 to TRBJ2-1; 7 bases are shared with TRBD1. The junction had 1 base not matched to a gene; V was cut back by 2 bases and J by 0 bases. CDR1 is MNHEY and CDR2 is SVGAGI in the germline V gene. This CDR3 is built from 15 residues. CDR3 coding DNA: TGTGCCAGCAGTTACAGGGGGCACTCCTACAATGAGCAGTTCTTC. The encoded protein is CASSYRGHSYNEQFF.

This clonotype turned up a few times. J is TRBJ1-1 and V is TRBV19, with TRBD1 matching 7 bases. Losses at the gene ends were 5 bases for V and 5 bases for J; bases not matched to a gene: 8. Germline lookup yields CDR1 LNHDA and CDR2 SQIVND (reference sequence). This CDR3 has 14 residues. The CDR3 here is CASSAPGGWTEAFF. CDR3 bases: TGTGCCAGTAGTGCCCCAGGGGGATGGACTGAAGCTTTCTTT. Complete variable domain (other parts from reference TRBV19 and TRBJ1-1): DGGITQSPKYLFRKEGQNVTLSCEQNLNHDAMYWYRQDPGQGLRLIYYSQIVNDFQKGDIAEGYSVSREKKESFPLTVTSAQKNPTAFYLCASSAPGGWTEAFFGQGTRLTVV.

This clonotype was observed a few times. The CDR3 loop is CASSFGSTNEKLFF. CDR3 bases: TGTGCCAGCAGTTTTGGTAGCACTAATGAAAAACTGTTTTTT. The gene calls are TRBV6-5 and TRBJ1-4, with D hard to call. Germline CDR1 is MNHEY and CDR2 is SVGAGI. The ends were cut back, 4 bases at V and 2 bases at J, with 8 bases in the middle. The CDR3 spans 14 residues.